This T cell receptor (beta chain) was identified during a study of T-cell reconstitution after alpha-beta-depleted transplantation in children. The library targeted TCRbeta and was prepared with unique molecular identifiers. TCRdb re-analysed the PCR reads in MiXCR, keeping a single row per CDR3 protein. The sample has hundreds of thousands of distinct CDR3 sequences, 16% seen once; the top ten hold approximately 1%. The V end lost 3 bases, the J end lost 2 bases, and 8 bases lay between the germline ends. This CDR3 comprises 14 residues. V is TRBV12-3 or TRBV12-4 and J is TRBJ1-5; D is unresolved. The sequence came from a human donor who donated a stem cell graft to a child with acute myeloid leukemia. The sequenced sample was PBMCs from the stem cell graft donor, obtained from the stem cell graft. Here the CDR3 reads CASSLGKGNQPQHF. As DNA, the CDR3 is TGTGCCAGCAGTTTGGGGAAGGGCAATCAGCCCCAGCATTTT.